These T cell receptor beta chains were read from a single sample in a study of blood T cell repertoires in COVID-19. Only in-frame clones appear in the TCRdb table, and some are missing; sequencing was by immunoSEQ multiplex PCR. The table lists about 230,000 clones, over 75% of them singletons, with 11% in the top ten. The sample taken for sequencing was peripheral blood. Every receptor here comes from a man aged 50-59 years with COVID-19, enrolled during active disease. Each CDR3 is given with its conserved first and last residue. The D gene is left open where the match is weak. The listing skips clone size in some rows; elsewhere it reads once, few, many or a size class.

d_gene	abundance	j_gene	v_gene	CDR3aa	CDR3nt
-	-	TRBJ1-3	TRBV5-1	CASSLFAGTGNTIYF	TGCGCCAGCAGCTTGTTCGCCGGGACAGGAAACACCATATATTTT
TRBD1	-	TRBJ1-2	TRBV27	CASRGGTGQYGYTF	TGTGCCAGCAGGGGCGGGACAGGGCAATATGGCTACACCTTC
TRBD2	-	TRBJ2-7	TRBV5-1	CASQTLDTTGGEQYF	TGCGCCAGCCAGACTCTGGACACCACCGGGGGGGAGCAGTACTTC
TRBD1	-	TRBJ1-4	TRBV5-5	CASSLGTGRNEKLFF	TGTGCCAGCAGCCTAGGGACAGGGCGTAATGAAAAACTGTTTTTT
TRBD1	-	TRBJ2-7	TRBV3-1/TRBV3-2	CASSPRDRLSYEQYF	TGTGCCAGCAGCCCCCGGGACAGGCTCTCCTACGAGCAGTACTTC
TRBD1	-	TRBJ2-1	TRBV2	CASRSDRGLYNEQFF	TGTGCCAGCAGGTCCGACAGGGGGCTCTACAATGAGCAGTTCTTC
-	-	TRBJ1-2	TRBV5-1	CASSEGTRPGGYTF	TGCGCCAGCAGCGAAGGGACAAGGCCGGGCGGCTACACCTTC
-	-	TRBJ1-2	TRBV6-2/TRBV6-3	CASRYATVRVHYGYTF	TGTGCCAGCAGATACGCCACTGTCCGGGTTCACTATGGCTACACCTTC
-	-	TRBJ2-7	TRBV7-9	CASAGSYEQYF	TGTGCCAGCGCGGGCAGTTACGAGCAGTACTTC
TRBD1	once	TRBJ1-6	TRBV3-1/TRBV3-2	CASSQDLGAGGSNSPLHF	TGTGCCAGCAGCCAAGATTTAGGGGCAGGGGGATCGAATTCACCCCTCCACTTT
-	-	TRBJ2-1	TRBV10-1	CASSEDTANEQFF	TGCGCCAGCAGTGAGGACACCGCGAATGAGCAGTTCTTC
-	-	TRBJ1-5	TRBV5-1	CASSLGADQPQHF	TGCGCCAGCAGCTTGGGGGCAGACCAGCCCCAGCATTTT
TRBD2	-	TRBJ2-1	TRBV7-2	CASSPSGAYNEQFF	TGTGCCAGCAGCCCTAGCGGGGCTTACAATGAGCAGTTCTTC
-	few	TRBJ1-1	TRBV7-9	CASSLVGRENTEAFF	TGTGCCAGCAGCTTAGTAGGCAGGGAGAACACTGAAGCTTTCTTT
TRBD2	once	TRBJ2-1	TRBV15	CATSRDPSGEQFF	TGTGCCACCAGCAGAGATCCTAGCGGGGAGCAGTTCTTC
TRBD1	-	TRBJ1-2	TRBV6-6	CASSPDRLWDGYTF	TGTGCCAGCAGTCCGGACAGGTTGTGGGACGGCTACACCTTC
TRBD2	-	TRBJ2-7	TRBV12-3/TRBV12-4	CASSPGTTYEQYF	TGTGCCAGCAGCCCCGGGACTACCTACGAGCAGTACTTC
-	-	TRBJ1-4	TRBV18	CASSHSRDISEKLFF	TGTGCCAGCTCACACTCCCGGGACATCTCTGAAAAACTGTTTTTT
-	few	TRBJ1-1	TRBV30	CAWRLARGQWDTEAFF	TGTGCCTGGAGACTTGCCAGGGGCCAATGGGACACTGAAGCTTTCTTT
TRBD1	-	TRBJ2-7	TRBV25-1	CASSESTGGKYEQYF	TGTGCCAGCAGTGAATCTACAGGGGGCAAGTACGAGCAGTACTTC
-	-	TRBJ2-5	TRBV2	CASRAVTQGAGTQYF	TGTGCCAGCAGGGCGGTAACCCAAGGGGCTGGGACCCAGTACTTC
-	-	TRBJ2-3	TRBV19	CASSISGAPPPNTQYF	TGTGCCAGTAGTATTTCGGGAGCTCCCCCGCCTAATACGCAGTATTTT
-	-	TRBJ2-7	TRBV19	CASSRITGEVGEQYF	TGTGCCAGTAGTAGAATCACAGGGGAGGTAGGCGAGCAGTACTTC
TRBD2	-	TRBJ2-7	TRBV27	CASSSPGTSGSYEQYF	TGTGCCAGCAGTTCGCCTGGGACTAGCGGGAGTTACGAGCAGTACTTC
-	-	TRBJ2-1	TRBV6-1	CASSEYFNNEQFF	TGTGCCAGCAGTGAGTACTTCAACAATGAGCAGTTCTTC
-	-	TRBJ2-7	TRBV2	CASSADRSLYEQYF	TGTGCCAGCAGTGCAGACAGGTCCCTCTACGAGCAGTACTTC
-	few	TRBJ1-5	TRBV19	CASSIRDTNQPQHF	TGTGCCAGTAGTATTAGGGACACAAATCAGCCCCAGCATTTT
TRBD2	-	TRBJ2-3	TRBV11-2	CASSLDLWREGGTDTQYF	TGTGCCAGCAGCTTAGATCTTTGGCGGGAGGGCGGCACAGATACGCAGTATTTT
-	-	TRBJ2-7	TRBV7-8	CASSLLRSSYEQYF	TGTGCCAGCAGCTTACTGCGGAGCTCCTACGAGCAGTACTTC
-	few	TRBJ1-6	TRBV19	CASRFDQGNSPLHF	TGTGCCAGTAGGTTCGATCAGGGAAATTCACCCCTCCACTTT
TRBD1	-	TRBJ1-1	TRBV7-2	CASSPRRWDRATNTEAFF	TGTGCCAGCAGCCCTCGGCGGTGGGACAGGGCAACGAACACTGAAGCTTTCTTT
TRBD1	-	TRBJ1-2	TRBV10-3	CAISDDADRGNYGYTF	TGTGCCATCAGTGACGACGCGGACAGGGGGAACTATGGCTACACCTTC
-	-	TRBJ2-3	TRBV6-5	CASSWSDSTDTQYF	TGTGCCAGCAGTTGGTCAGATAGCACAGATACGCAGTATTTT
TRBD2	-	TRBJ2-3	TRBV6-4	CASSASTSGGLDTQYF	TGTGCCAGCAGTGCGAGCACTAGCGGGGGGTTAGATACGCAGTATTTT
-	-	TRBJ2-2	TRBV7-2	CASSLVLHTGELFF	TGTGCCAGCAGCTTAGTCCTACACACCGGGGAGCTGTTTTTT
-	-	TRBJ2-1	TRBV25-1	CASSKGLGVWANEQFF	TGTGCCAGCAGTAAGGGACTCGGAGTGTGGGCCAATGAGCAGTTCTTC
-	-	TRBJ2-7	TRBV18	CASSPLGTYEQYF	TGTGCCAGCTCACCTCTAGGCACCTACGAGCAGTACTTC
TRBD1	-	TRBJ2-1	TRBV5-5	CASSFGTGYNEQFF	TGTGCCAGCAGCTTCGGGACAGGGTACAATGAGCAGTTCTTC
-	-	TRBJ2-1	TRBV18	CASSPDLFSYNEQFF	TGTGCCAGCTCACCAGACTTGTTCTCCTACAATGAGCAGTTCTTC
TRBD1	-	TRBJ2-5	TRBV7-3	CASSPFQGALGTQYF	TGTGCCAGCAGCCCCTTTCAGGGGGCTCTGGGGACCCAGTACTTC
TRBD1	-	TRBJ2-7	TRBV5-8	CASSLIPGQAYEQYF	TGTGCCAGCAGCCTAATACCGGGACAGGCCTACGAGCAGTACTTC
TRBD1	-	TRBJ2-1	TRBV5-1	CATSPPGGYNNEQFF	TGCGCCACCTCCCCCCCAGGGGGCTACAACAATGAGCAGTTCTTC
-	-	TRBJ2-3	TRBV14	CASSPSETPLSTDTQYF	TGTGCCAGCAGCCCTTCCGAGACTCCTCTTAGCACAGATACGCAGTATTTT
TRBD1	once	TRBJ1-5	TRBV30	CAWSPGTGDNQPQHF	TGTGCCTGGAGTCCCGGGACAGGGGACAATCAGCCCCAGCATTTT
-	once	TRBJ1-6	TRBV19	CASMREKNSPLHF	TGTGCCAGTATGAGGGAGAAAAATTCACCCCTCCACTTT
TRBD1	once	TRBJ1-2	TRBV6-5	CASSYDRGRSYGYTF	TGTGCCAGCAGTTACGACAGGGGAAGGAGCTATGGCTACACCTTC
TRBD1	few	TRBJ2-2	TRBV5-8	CASSVVGTGHTGELFF	TGTGCCAGCAGCGTCGTCGGGACAGGGCACACCGGGGAGCTGTTTTTT
TRBD2	-	TRBJ2-1	TRBV5-1	CASSQASGPNNEQFF	TGCGCCAGCAGCCAAGCTAGCGGGCCTAACAATGAGCAGTTCTTC
TRBD1	-	TRBJ2-7	TRBV18	CASSPTTGQGAYEQYF	TGTGCCAGCTCACCGACTACGGGACAGGGAGCCTACGAGCAGTACTTC
TRBD1	-	TRBJ1-4	TRBV5-4	CASSPGQGTNEKLFF	TGTGCCAGCAGCCCCGGACAGGGTACTAATGAAAAACTGTTTTTT
-	-	TRBJ2-3	TRBV3-1/TRBV3-2	CASSLKGADTQYF	TGTGCCAGCAGCCTGAAGGGGGCAGATACGCAGTATTTT
-	-	TRBJ1-1	TRBV18	CASSPARQTEAFF	TGTGCCAGCTCGCCGGCCCGACAGACTGAAGCTTTCTTT
TRBD1	once	TRBJ1-5	TRBV2	CASSKGAMGDQPQHF	TGTGCCAGCTCAAAGGGGGCGATGGGGGATCAGCCCCAGCATTTT
-	-	TRBJ2-7	TRBV2	CASSGDTSYEQYF	TGTGCCAGCAGTGGGGACACCAGTTACGAGCAGTACTTC
-	-	TRBJ2-2	TRBV27	CASSSGTPNTGELFF	TGTGCCAGCAGTTCAGGGACACCGAACACCGGGGAGCTGTTTTTT
TRBD1	-	TRBJ1-2	TRBV5-8	CASRETGTRGYTF	TGTGCCAGCAGAGAGACAGGGACGCGGGGCTACACCTTC